This T cell receptor beta chain originates from a study of T cell responses to AZD1222 COVID-19 vaccine. Study-wide results and limits: Females made up more of the donors, who were largely white British, and clonal diversity may have come out too low. Only six individuals given AZD1222 were seropositive at baseline. Following two doses of AZD1222, Spike-specific TCR breadth and depth rose. Dominant at 160-218 and 743-854, vaccine-associated CD4 TCRs also spanned spike.

Only in-frame clones appear in the TCRdb table, and some are missing; sequencing was by immunoSEQ multiplex PCR. The table has around 180,000 clones, more than 75% seen once. Note on this clone: Its antigen is unidentified.

From germline, CDR1 is MNHEY and CDR2 SVGAGI. V gave up 4 bases and J gave up 1 base; unmatched junction bases: 1. The CDR3 length is 14 residues. This receptor was identified in an adult who received the AZD1222 COVID-19 vaccine. V gene TRBV6-5 combines with J gene TRBJ1-5; 7 bases align to TRBD1. Sample: peripheral blood, taken 28 days after the second AZD1222 dose. DNA of the CDR3: TGTGCCAGCAGTTGGACAGGAAGCAATCAGCCCCAGCATTTT. Its translation: CASSWTGSNQPQHF.